Presented here are 4 T cell receptor beta chains from one specimen sequenced in a study of T cell responses to AZD1222 COVID-19 vaccine. TCRdb's table, derived via immunoSEQ multiplex PCR, lists solely in-frame clones and lacks some. The sample yields 100,000 to 150,000 clones, approximately 90% seen once. Sequencing used peripheral blood, obtained on day 0 of AZD1222 vaccination. The receptor source for this set is an adult in good health.

This chain links TRBV12-1 with TRBJ2-7; TRBD1 is taken as the D call from the table, unchecked against the DNA. TRBV12-1 is noted as a pseudogene. The CDR3 totals 15 residues. CDR3 in DNA: TGTGCCAGCAGCTTTGGGACACACGTCCCCTACGAGCAGTACTTC. This codes for CASSFGTHVPYEQYF.

The chain combines TRBV7-6 with TRBJ1-3, with D unclear. This CDR3 has 16 residues. Germline V gene data show CDR1 as SGHVS and CDR2 as FNYEAQ. With 4 bases removed from V and 2 bases from J, the gap between germline ends came to 15 bases. This chain's CDR3 is CASSYSHGQAGNTIYF. CDR3 bases: TGTGCCAGCAGCTACTCGCACGGCCAAGCTGGAAACACCATATATTTT.

This chain uses TRBV12-3 or TRBV12-4 with TRBJ1-2; D not certain. V was cut by 7 bases and J by 5 bases, with 8 bases left in between. CDR3 length: 11 amino acids. The CDR3, as DNA: TGTGCCAGCACGACCGGGTATGGCTACACCTTC. This gives the protein CASTTGYGYTF.

V and J are TRBV7-9 and TRBJ2-7; D may match TRBD1 or TRBD2 (5 bases each). The CDR3 runs to 15 residues. The germline CDR1 and CDR2 sequences are SEHNR and FQNEAQ (reference sequence). V was pared by 5 bases and J by 0 bases, with 14 bases between. CDR3 amino acids: CASSQGWGYSYEQYF. In nucleotides, the CDR3 is TGTGCCAGCAGCCAGGGCTGGGGGTACTCCTACGAGCAGTACTTC.